Below are 10 T cell receptor beta chains sequenced from a single sample in a study of blood T cell repertoires in COVID-19. The data were produced by immunoSEQ multiplex PCR, yet TCRdb's version contains in-frame clones alone and is incomplete. The sample holds more than 150,000 clones, more than 60% seen once. Sequenced material: peripheral blood. The receptors come from a man aged 50-59 years who had recovered from COVID-19.

The chain links TRBV7-3 to TRBJ2-1; 8 bases agree with TRBD2. This CDR3 is 17 amino acids long. J lost 4 bases, V lost 2 bases, and 10 bases had no gene match. CDR1 SGHTA and CDR2 FQGTGA come from the germline V gene. The CDR3 here is CASSLGGSGSYYNEQFF. CDR3 sequence (DNA): TGTGCCAGCAGCTTAGGCGGGAGCGGGAGCTATTACAATGAGCAGTTCTTC.

The V gene is TRBV2, the J gene TRBJ2-7; 7 positions match TRBD1. The CDR3 loop spans 14 amino acids. V lost 4 bases, J lost 3 bases, and 6 bases stayed unmatched. CDR1 and CDR2 (germline): SNHLY, FYNNEI. The CDR3 sequence is CASSGETGLYEQYF. The CDR3 DNA follows: TGTGCCAGCAGTGGTGAGACAGGGCTCTACGAGCAGTACTTC. The whole variable domain, remainder taken from reference TRBV2 and TRBJ2-7, is EPEVTQTPSHQVTQMGQEVILRCVPISNHLYFYWYRQILGQKVEFLVSFYNNEISEKSEIFDDQFSVERPDGSNFTLKIRSTKLEDSAMYFCASSGETGLYEQYFGPGTRLTVT.

The chain combines TRBV7-3 with TRBJ2-2; no reliable D call. Between the trimmed V and J ends, which lost 1 base and 8 bases, there was a span of 8 bases. The CDR3 spans 13 residues. Germline CDR1 reads SGHTA; CDR2 reads FQGTGA. Written as DNA, the CDR3 is TGTGCCAGCAGCTTAAATTTCCGGGGGGAGCTGTTTTTT. Translated, it gives CASSLNFRGELFF.

This chain joins TRBV24-1 and TRBJ2-2; D not resolved. V was shortened by 9 bases and J by 4 bases, with 11 bases between the two germline ends. The CDR3 has 13 amino acids. CDR1 KGHDR and CDR2 SFDVKD come from the germline V gene. CDR3 DNA sequence: TGTGCCACCTCCTCTAGAGGCACCGGGGAGCTGTTTTTT. Encoded protein: CATSSRGTGELFF.

The chain is built from TRBV3-1 (or the pseudogene TRBV3-2) and TRBJ2-4; 7 nucleotides agree with TRBD2. The CDR3 length is 16 residues. Germline assignment: CDR1 LGHDT and CDR2 YNNKEL (reference sequence). Trimming took 2 bases from V and 5 from J; bases not matched to a gene: 9. The CDR3 nucleotides read TGTGCCAGCAGCCAAATGGGCGGGAGTTACGAAAACATTCAGTACTTC. Amino acid sequence: CASSQMGGSYENIQYF.

The chain links TRBV19 to TRBJ1-1; a weak D match, TRBD1 (6 bases). The CDR3 consists of 14 residues. Looked up from germline, CDR1 is LNHDA and CDR2 is SQIVND (reference sequence). V was shortened by 8 bases and J by 1 base, with 14 bases between the two germline ends. CDR3 sequence (DNA): TGTGCCAGTGCCAGGGGCAGGAGGAACACTGAAGCTTTCTTT. Translation: CASARGRRNTEAFF.

The genes are TRBV5-6 and TRBJ1-1; a weak D match, TRBD1 (5 bases). Germline V gives CDR1 SGHDT, CDR2 YYEEEE. The V and J ends lost 6 bases and 5 bases respectively, with 14 bases between them. The CDR3 extends over 13 amino acids. CDR3 nucleotide sequence: TGTGCCAGCATGCTCGCGGGGGGAACTGAAGCTTTCTTT. Residues: CASMLAGGTEAFF. The variable domain in full, with the rest retrieved from reference TRBV5-6 and TRBJ1-1, is DAGVTQSPTHLIKTRGQQVTLRCSPKSGHDTVSWYQQALGQGPQFIFQYYEEEERQRGNFPDRFSGHQFPNYSSELNVNALLLGDSALYLCASMLAGGTEAFFGQGTRLTVV.

This chain connects TRBV3-1 (or the pseudogene TRBV3-2) to TRBJ2-5; 11 nucleotides line up with TRBD2. The V gene's germline CDR1 is LGHDT and CDR2 YNNKEL (reference sequence). The CDR3 is 16 amino acids. The V and J ends lost 1 base and 3 bases, in that order; junction bases with no gene match: 4. This CDR3 reads CASSQALLAGEETQYF. The CDR3 bases are TGTGCCAGCAGCCAAGCTCTACTAGCGGGAGAAGAGACCCAGTACTTC.

V usage is TRBV2 and J usage is TRBJ2-7; TRBD2 agrees at 11 bases. Germline-derived CDR1 and CDR2 are SNHLY and FYNNEI. The V gene end was trimmed by 5 bases and the J gene end by 3 bases; junction bases not matched to a gene: 6. CDR3 size: 15 residues. The chain's CDR3 is CASSRSGRAFYEQYF. The DNA of the CDR3 is TGTGCCAGCAGTCGTAGCGGGAGGGCCTTCTACGAGCAGTACTTC.

In DNA, the CDR3 is TGTGCCACCAGCGGGACTAGGTACAATGAGCAGTTCTTC. This gives the protein CATSGTRYNEQFF. V and J are TRBV24-1 and TRBJ2-1; 8 bases align to TRBD2. J gave up 4 bases and V 7 bases, and 2 bases lay outside the gene matches. The CDR3 is made up of 13 amino acids. Germline values: CDR1 KGHDR, CDR2 SFDVKD.